The 5 T cell receptor beta chains reported below all come from one sample, sequenced in a study of cytomegalovirus exposure and HLA in healthy donors. PCR primers comprised 60 Vbeta and 13 Jbeta primers. Some clones are missing from TCRdb's copy, which holds only in-frame ones; the method was immunoSEQ multiplex PCR. The table has 150,000 to 200,000 clones, almost 85% seen once. Sequenced input: PBMCs. The receptors come from a boy younger than 18 in good health and CMV-seronegative.

The CDR3, as DNA: TGTGCCAGCAGTTCCTTTATACGACAGGGAGGAGAAAAACTGTTTTTT. It is translated as CASSSFIRQGGEKLFF. The rearrangement uses TRBV28 and TRBJ1-4, with 7 positions matching TRBD1. Trimming at V came to 4 bases and at J to 8 bases, leaving 13 bases not matched to a gene. Looked up from germline, CDR1 is MDHEN and CDR2 is SYDVKM. The CDR3 has 16 residues.

The rearrangement uses TRBV29-1 and TRBJ1-4; TRBD1 might be the D (6 bases). The V end lost 7 bases, the J end lost 7 bases, and 22 bases lay between the germline ends. In germline, CDR1 is SQVTM, CDR2 ANQGSEA. This CDR3 has 15 residues. The CDR3 DNA is TGCAGCGCCGATCTGGGGGGGGCGCTGGGTGAAAAACTGTTTTTT. Protein sequence: CSADLGGALGEKLFF.

The chain has TRBV5-1 and TRBJ2-3, with 7 bases fitting TRBD2. Germline CDR1 and CDR2: SGHRS and YFSETQ. CDR3 length: 17 residues. The V segment lost 0 bases and the J segment 6 bases; nucleotides outside the gene matches: 13. The CDR3 sequence: CASSLGGGSGLVDTQYF. The CDR3 DNA sequence: TGCGCCAGCAGCTTGGGGGGCGGGAGTGGACTCGTCGATACGCAGTATTTT.

This clone has only a few counts. This chain links TRBV2 with TRBJ1-2; the D gene is possibly TRBD1 (5 bases). V lost 3 bases and J lost 5, with 13 bases in between. CDR3 length equals 14 residues. Germline V CDR1 and CDR2: SNHLY, FYNNEI. CDR3 sequence (DNA): TGTGCCAGCAGTGACCCCAGGGTATCATATGGCTACACCTTC. Its protein is CASSDPRVSYGYTF.

V and J are TRBV5-6 and TRBJ1-1, with TRBD1 matching 9 bases. Germline V lookup: CDR1 SGHDT, CDR2 YYEEEE. This CDR3 comprises 15 residues. Unmatched junction bases numbered 7, after V lost 5 bases and J lost 2 bases. Here the CDR3 reads CASRLMGQGNTEAFF. CDR3 sequence (DNA): TGTGCCAGCAGATTGATGGGACAGGGAAACACTGAAGCTTTCTTT.